The 5 T cell receptor beta chains reported below all come from one sample, sequenced in a study of T cell responses to AZD1222 COVID-19 vaccine. Assay used: immunoSEQ multiplex PCR; TCRdb lists only in-frame clones, some missing. The table has 200,000 or so clones, about 89% seen once. Material: peripheral blood, obtained on day 0 of MenACWY control vaccination. These TCRs come from an adult in good health.

The rearrangement links TRBV14 to TRBJ1-2, with D maybe TRBD1 (6 bases). The germline V gene encodes CDR1 SGHDN and CDR2 FVKESK. V was pared by 4 bases and J by 8 bases, with 14 bases between. This CDR3 comprises 13 residues. The CDR3 bases are TGTGCCAGCAGCCCCCGGGGGCGGGGAGGCTACACCTTC. Its protein is CASSPRGRGGYTF. Using reference TRBV14 and TRBJ1-2 for the parts outside the CDR3, the full variable domain is EAGVTQFPSHSVIEKGQTVTLRCDPISGHDNLYWYRRVMGKEIKFLLHFVKESKQDESGMPNNRFLAERTGGTYSTLKVQPAELEDSGVYFCASSPRGRGGYTFGSGTRLTVV.

This clone came up once. The chain employs TRBV10-3 and TRBJ2-7; the match to TRBD1 covers 9 bases. Trimming took 0 bases from V and 3 from J; bases not matched to a gene: 3. CDR3 length: 15 amino acids. Germline loops: CDR1 ENHRY, CDR2 SYGVKD. The chain's CDR3 is CAISESGQGGYEQYF. The CDR3 DNA reads TGTGCCATCAGTGAGTCGGGACAGGGCGGCTACGAGCAGTACTTC.

The J gene is TRBJ2-1, the V gene TRBV7-2; D may be TRBD2 (5 bases). The CDR3 extends over 13 amino acids. V was pared by 5 bases and J by 0 bases, with 5 bases between. CDR1 and CDR2 from the germline V gene are SGHTA and FQGNSA. The CDR3 DNA reads as TGTGCCAGCAGCGGGAGCTCCTACAATGAGCAGTTCTTC. Translating gives CASSGSSYNEQFF.

This chain links TRBV28 with TRBJ2-1; no reliable D call. Trimming pared 5 bases from V and 7 bases from J, leaving 9 bases between. The germline V gene encodes CDR1 MDHEN and CDR2 SYDVKM. CDR3 size: 12 residues. The CDR3 sequence is CASSADINEQFF. The CDR3 DNA follows: TGTGCCAGCAGTGCAGACATAAATGAGCAGTTCTTC.

This clone was detected only a few times. This rearrangement joins TRBV6-5 to TRBJ1-2, with no clear D. Germline-derived CDR1 and CDR2 are MNHEY and SVGAGI. Deletions cut 0 bases from V and 4 bases from J, with 12 bases between. The CDR3 consists of 15 residues. The CDR3, as DNA: TGTGCCAGCAGTTACTCGAATTTCCTGGGCTATGGCTACACCTTC. Its protein product is CASSYSNFLGYGYTF.